This entry concerns a single T cell receptor beta chain. Generated by immunoSEQ multiplex PCR, the TCRdb table keeps only in-frame clones and is missing some. The top ten hold roughly 1.9% of the sample, which has 100,000 to 150,000 clones, roughly 90% seen once. These data come from a study of control samples from healthy donors and cancer patients. V was shortened by 2 bases and J by 2 bases, with 14 bases between the two germline ends. The CDR3 spans 16 residues. Germline V lookup: CDR1 MNHNS, CDR2 SASEGT. The TCR originated in a woman in her forties or fifties in good health. Sequences were obtained from blood. The rearrangement links TRBV6-1 to TRBJ2-3, with D perhaps matching TRBD2 (5 bases). CDR3 sequence reads: CASSESPAGHTDTQYF. In DNA, the CDR3 is TGTGCCAGCAGTGAAAGTCCGGCGGGCCACACAGATACGCAGTATTTT.